This TCR beta chain emerged from a study of cytomegalovirus exposure and HLA in healthy donors. As for the study in general: According to later analysis, the same platform produced the 100 to 150 validation and several hundred first-cohort repertoires.

Study results and caveats: Listed as cytomegalovirus-associated were approximately 160 TCR beta chains. TCR sequences were mostly rare, though some public TCRs occurred in many donors.

In the case of this clone: Its antigen remains unknown.

Only in-frame clones appear in the TCRdb table, and some are missing; sequencing was by immunoSEQ multiplex PCR. This table has 150,000 to 200,000 clones, roughly 83% appearing once. Per the germline V gene, CDR1 is MDHEN and CDR2 is SYDVKM. With 6 bases clipped from V and 6 bases from J, the junction kept 6 bases outside the gene matches. The CDR3 covers 13 residues. V usage is TRBV28 and J usage is TRBJ1-2, with 8 bases lining up with TRBD1. This receptor was identified in a man younger than 40 in good health and CMV-seropositive. Specimen: PBMCs. DNA for the CDR3: TGTGCCAGCAGGCTTGGGACAGGTGATGGCTACACCTTC. Translated, it gives CASRLGTGDGYTF.